This T cell receptor beta chain was observed in a study of cytomegalovirus exposure and HLA in healthy donors. Primers included in the PCR were 60 Vbeta and 13 Jbeta primers. Here immunoSEQ multiplex PCR was the method, and the copy in TCRdb shows in-frame clones only, minus some. Of more than 95,000 clones listed, roughly 74% are singletons. Between the trimmed V and J ends, which lost 2 bases and 10 bases, there was a span of 14 bases. This CDR3 is 13 amino acids long. Per germline, CDR1 MDHEN and CDR2 SYDVKM. The chain recombines TRBV28 with TRBJ1-1, with a tentative D call TRBD1 (5 bases). This sequence was found in a female donor in good health and CMV-seropositive. The sequenced sample consisted of PBMCs. For the CDR3, the DNA is TGTGCCAGCAGTTTAGGGGGGGGTCTCAGAGCTTTCTTT. It codes for CASSLGGGLRAFF. The whole variable domain, filled in from reference TRBV28 and TRBJ1-1, reads DVKVTQSSRYLVKRTGEKVFLECVQDMDHENMFWYRQDPGLGLRLIYFSYDVKMKEKGDIPEGYSVSREKKERFSLILESASTNQTSMYLCASSLGGGLRAFFGQGTRLTVV.